This entry features one TCR beta chain sequence. The sample originates from a study of T cell responses to AZD1222 COVID-19 vaccine. Study at large: Analyses pooled second doses at about 4 or about 12 weeks.

The CDR3 is 13 residues long. The J segment lost 7 bases and the V segment lost 6 bases, leaving 11 bases of the junction unmatched. CDR1 and CDR2 (germline): SQVTM, ANQGSEA. Profiling relied on immunoSEQ multiplex PCR, and the TCRdb table lists in-frame clones only, not all of them. The sample consists of about 140,000 clones, 75% to 95% of them appearing once. The source of this sequence is an adult in good health. The starting material was peripheral blood, obtained on day 0 of AZD1222 vaccination. This chain connects TRBV29-1 to TRBJ1-2, with TRBD1 identical over 7 bases. The CDR3 reads CSVLTGRRAGYTF. The CDR3 DNA reads TGCAGCGTATTGACAGGGAGGCGAGCTGGCTACACCTTC.